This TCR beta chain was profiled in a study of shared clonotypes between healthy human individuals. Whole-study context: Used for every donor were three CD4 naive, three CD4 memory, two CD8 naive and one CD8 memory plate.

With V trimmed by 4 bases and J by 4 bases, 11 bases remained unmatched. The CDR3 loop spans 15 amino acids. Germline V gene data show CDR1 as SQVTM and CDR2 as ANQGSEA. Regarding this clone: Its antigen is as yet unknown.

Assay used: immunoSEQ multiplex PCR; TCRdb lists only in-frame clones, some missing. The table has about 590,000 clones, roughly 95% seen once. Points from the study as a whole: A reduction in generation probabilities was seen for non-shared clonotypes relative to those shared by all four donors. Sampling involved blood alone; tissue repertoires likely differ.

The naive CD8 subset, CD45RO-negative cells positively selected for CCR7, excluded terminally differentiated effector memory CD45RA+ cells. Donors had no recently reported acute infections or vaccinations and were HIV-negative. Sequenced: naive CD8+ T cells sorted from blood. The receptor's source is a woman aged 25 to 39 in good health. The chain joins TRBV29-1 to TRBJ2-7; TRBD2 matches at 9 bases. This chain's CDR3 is CSVVPTASGIYEQYF. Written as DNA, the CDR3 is TGCAGCGTTGTCCCGACCGCTAGCGGGATATACGAGCAGTACTTC.